Below, one T cell receptor (beta chain) is given with its context. These data come from a study of T cell changes during pregnancy in multiple sclerosis. Here immunoSEQ multiplex PCR was the method, and the copy in TCRdb shows in-frame clones only, minus some. The top ten hold approximately 4.3% of the sample, which has some 51,000 clones, 90% to 95% seen once. The V gene end was trimmed by 4 bases and the J gene end by 8 bases; junction bases not matched to a gene: 6. The CDR3 is made up of 14 amino acids. Per germline, CDR1 SEHNR and CDR2 FQNEAQ (reference sequence). The sample in question was CD8+ T cells from peripheral blood mononuclear cells, obtained in the first trimester of pregnancy. This chain connects TRBV7-9 to TRBJ1-2, with TRBD1 identical over 11 bases. The receptor comes from a female donor with multiple sclerosis, enrolled in a pregnancy study. The CDR3, as DNA: TGTGCCAGCAGCTACGGACAGGGGGCGGGAGGCTACACCTTC. This sequence encodes CASSYGQGAGGYTF.